One and the same sample provided the 23 T cell receptor beta chains below, sequenced in a study of cytomegalovirus exposure and HLA in healthy donors. Researchers ran the PCR with 60 Vbeta and 13 Jbeta primers. Clones were read by immunoSEQ multiplex PCR, and TCRdb kept only the in-frame ones, dropping some. Of roughly 80,000 clones in the sample, more than 50% were seen once. Sequencing was performed on PBMCs. All receptors derive from a male donor in good health and CMV-seropositive.

The chain is built from TRBV19 and TRBJ2-7; 7 nucleotides align to TRBD1. The V gene's germline CDR1 is LNHDA and CDR2 SQIVND (reference sequence). The CDR3 covers 14 residues. V trimming: 4 bases; J trimming: 5 bases; junction bases outside the gene matches: 8. CDR3 DNA: TGTGCCAGTAGTACCGGACAGGTCGCCAACGAGCAGTACTTC. Its translation is CASSTGQVANEQYF.

The CDR3 is CASSPLAGAETQYF. The CDR3 DNA reads TGTGCCAGCAGCCCCCTAGCGGGGGCAGAGACCCAGTACTTC. V and J are TRBV7-2 and TRBJ2-5; 10 bases align to TRBD2. Germline V CDR1 and CDR2: SGHTA, FQGNSA. This CDR3 has 14 amino acids. V lost 5 bases and J lost 4; bases outside the gene matches: 4.

This clone was seen only a few times. J is TRBJ2-2 and V is TRBV2; D remains ambiguous. V shed 6 bases and J shed 10 bases, with 15 bases lying between them. CDR1 and CDR2 from the germline V gene are SNHLY and FYNNEI. This CDR3 has 13 residues. For the CDR3, the DNA is TGTGCCAGCAGCCTCGATCTAGGAGCGGAGCTGTTTTTT. Residues: CASSLDLGAELFF.

With regard to this clone: The sample carries other DNA sequences with the same CDR3. This chain uses TRBV19 with TRBJ1-1, with 10 nucleotides matching TRBD1. Germline V CDR1 and CDR2: LNHDA, SQIVND (reference sequence). Trimming cost V 3 bases and J 3 bases; bases outside gene matches: 1. This CDR3 contains 14 residues. For the CDR3, the DNA is TGTGCCAGTAGTATCGGGACAGGGGACACTGAAGCTTTCTTT. It is translated as CASSIGTGDTEAFF.

This sequence joins TRBV7-3 and TRBJ2-3; D is unclear. Trimming removed 1 base at V and 0 bases at J, with 5 bases between. The germline V gene encodes CDR1 SGHTA and CDR2 FQGTGA. The CDR3 spans 14 residues. The CDR3 DNA reads as TGTGCCAGCAGCTTAAGGCAGAGCACAGATACGCAGTATTTT. Protein product: CASSLRQSTDTQYF. Using reference TRBV7-3 and TRBJ2-3 for the parts outside the CDR3, the full variable domain is GAGVSQTPSNKVTEKGKYVELRCDPISGHTALYWYRQSLGQGPEFLIYFQGTGAADDSGLPNDRFFAVRPEGSVSTLKIQRTERGDSAVYLCASSLRQSTDTQYFGPGTRLTVL.

This sequence joins TRBV25-1 and TRBJ2-7; a weak D match, TRBD2 (5 bases). Trimming shortened V by 3 bases and J by 7 bases, and 16 bases separated the two germline ends. CDR1 and CDR2 (germline): MGHDK, SYGVNS. The CDR3 has 14 amino acids. The DNA of the CDR3 is TGTGCCAGCAGTGAGGAGGCTCAGCGGAGGGAGCAGTACTTC. Amino acids: CASSEEAQRREQYF.

This sequence joins TRBV28 and TRBJ1-5; the match to TRBD1 covers 7 bases. The V gene end was trimmed by 6 bases and the J gene end by 7 bases; junction bases not matched to a gene: 9. The CDR3 is 14 amino acids. Germline V gives CDR1 MDHEN, CDR2 SYDVKM. CDR3 nucleotide sequence: TGTGCCAGCAGCGACCCACAGGGGCGCCAGCCCCAGCATTTT. It codes for CASSDPQGRQPQHF.

The chain recombines TRBV19 with TRBJ2-3; the match to TRBD1 covers 7 bases. CDR3 length equals 13 residues. Germline V CDR1 and CDR2: LNHDA, SQIVND (reference sequence). V gave up 8 bases and J gave up 2 bases; unmatched junction bases: 4. The CDR3 DNA reads as TGTGCCAGTGCACAGGGGCCCACAGATACGCAGTATTTT. It specifies CASAQGPTDTQYF.

This clone appeared once. This chain joins TRBV10-3 and TRBJ2-1, with D unresolved. V lost 0 bases, J lost 0 bases, and 6 bases lay in between. The CDR3 extends over 15 amino acids. CDR1 and CDR2 (germline): ENHRY, SYGVKD. CDR3 loop: CAISESVISYNEQFF. The CDR3 DNA sequence: TGTGCCATCAGTGAGTCTGTAATCTCCTACAATGAGCAGTTCTTC.

The chain employs TRBV30 and TRBJ2-5; 9 nucleotides align to TRBD2. The CDR3 spans 15 residues. After removal of 0 bases from V and 2 bases from J, the junction contained 4 bases not matched to a gene. Germline CDR1 is GTSNPN and CDR2 is SVGIG (reference sequence). The CDR3 protein is CAWSVASGVQETQYF. In nucleotides, the CDR3 is TGTGCCTGGAGTGTGGCTAGCGGGGTGCAAGAGACCCAGTACTTC.

This clone was counted only a few times. Within the sample, other DNA sequences also encode this same CDR3. The chain recombines TRBV9 with TRBJ2-2; the D is unclear. The CDR3 consists of 13 residues. Germline V gives CDR1 SGDLS, CDR2 YYNGEE. V was trimmed by 0 bases and J by 6 bases, leaving 6 bases between them. CDR3: CASSVEASGELFF. In DNA, the CDR3 is TGTGCCAGCAGCGTAGAAGCGTCCGGGGAGCTGTTTTTT.

V is TRBV7-6 and J is TRBJ2-3; the D gene is possibly TRBD2 (6 bases). Germline V gene data show CDR1 as SGHVS and CDR2 as FNYEAQ. Between the trimmed V and J ends, which lost 3 bases and 0 bases, there was a span of 7 bases. The CDR3 is 14 amino acids. In nucleotides, the CDR3 is TGTGCCAGCAGCTTCAGCGGGAGCACAGATACGCAGTATTTT. It specifies CASSFSGSTDTQYF.

The genes are TRBV28 and TRBJ1-5; TRBD1 aligns across 8 bases. Trimming took 11 bases from V and 5 from J; bases not matched to a gene: 8. This CDR3 is 13 amino acids long. Germline CDR1 and CDR2: MDHEN and SYDVKM. The CDR3: CAVQDRGDQPQHF. In DNA form, the CDR3 reads TGTGCCGTACAAGACAGGGGCGATCAGCCCCAGCATTTT.

The genes are TRBV27 and TRBJ1-2; D gene uncertain. CDR1 is MNHEY, CDR2 SMNVEV, per germline (reference sequence). V dropped 5 bases and J dropped 2 bases, with 12 bases sitting between them. The CDR3 loop spans 14 amino acids. The CDR3: CASSPAGSNYGYTF. DNA for the CDR3: TGTGCCAGCAGTCCCGCCGGGAGCAACTATGGCTACACCTTC.

This clone showed up just once. This CDR3 reads CASRDSYSSSGNTIYF. The DNA for the CDR3 is TGTGCCAGCCGGGACAGCTATAGTAGCTCTGGAAACACCATATATTTT. The chain has TRBV11-2 and TRBJ1-3; TRBD1 aligns across 7 bases. The CDR3 extends over 16 amino acids. From germline, CDR1 is SGHAT and CDR2 FQNNGV. V lost 8 bases to trimming and J lost 0 bases; unmatched junction nucleotides: 10.

The chain joins TRBV30 to TRBJ2-5, with a tentative D call TRBD2 (7 bases). The CDR3 loop spans 16 amino acids. The germline V gene has CDR1 GTSNPN and CDR2 SVGIG (reference sequence). V lost 4 bases and J 0 bases, leaving 18 bases between the germline ends. The CDR3 is CAWKGGARSYQETQYF. CDR3 nucleotides: TGTGCCTGGAAGGGGGGGGCTCGTTCGTACCAAGAGACCCAGTACTTC.

The rearrangement uses TRBV5-1 and TRBJ1-4, with D perhaps TRBD1 (5 bases). The CDR3 covers 12 residues. From germline, CDR1 is SGHRS and CDR2 YFSETQ. Trimming shortened V by 0 bases and J by 8 bases, and 5 bases separated the two germline ends. CDR3 region: CASSLDREKLFF. The CDR3 DNA is TGCGCCAGCAGCTTGGACAGGGAAAAACTGTTTTTT.

This clone was seen a few times. This rearrangement joins TRBV5-1 to TRBJ2-5; perhaps TRBD1 as D (6 bases). Trimming cost V 0 bases and J 1 base, with 16 bases left between them. CDR1 and CDR2 from the germline V gene are SGHRS and YFSETQ. The CDR3 loop spans 17 amino acids. CDR3 coding DNA: TGCGCCAGCAGCTTGGCTTCCGGAGCAGGGGTCCAAGAGACCCAGTACTTC. Translated: CASSLASGAGVQETQYF.

The rearrangement uses TRBV27 and TRBJ2-7; the match to TRBD1 covers 7 bases. CDR3 length equals 15 residues. V lost 5 bases, J lost 1 base, and 8 bases stayed unmatched. CDR1 is MNHEY and CDR2 is SMNVEV in the germline V gene (reference sequence). The CDR3 DNA sequence: TGTGCCAGCAGTCCCACGGACAGGTTTTCCTACGAGCAGTACTTC. Its translation: CASSPTDRFSYEQYF.

The V call is TRBV7-9, the J call TRBJ1-1; TRBD1 matches 8 bases. Germline loops: CDR1 SEHNR, CDR2 FQNEAQ (reference sequence). CDR3 length: 15 amino acids. Trimming at V came to 4 bases and at J to 1 base, leaving 5 bases not matched to a gene. The CDR3 loop reads CASSSPGTGNTEAFF. DNA for the CDR3: TGTGCCAGCAGCTCGCCCGGGACAGGGAACACTGAAGCTTTCTTT.

The genes are TRBV29-1 and TRBJ2-3; TRBD1 matches 7 bases. V gave up 2 bases and J gave up 0 bases; unmatched junction bases: 5. CDR3 size: 15 residues. Germline lookup yields CDR1 SQVTM and CDR2 ANQGSEA. This chain's CDR3 is CSVERGGASTDTQYF. CDR3 bases: TGCAGCGTTGAAAGAGGGGGCGCGAGCACAGATACGCAGTATTTT.

This clone was recorded once. J is TRBJ2-7 and V is TRBV9, with 8 bases matching TRBD2. Per the germline V gene, CDR1 is SGDLS and CDR2 is YYNGEE. The CDR3 runs 17 residues. With V trimmed by 4 bases and J by 2 bases, 14 bases remained unmatched. For the CDR3, the DNA is TGTGCCAGCAGCCCCCTTAGTGGCGGGGGGCGGCCCTACGAGCAGTACTTC. Its protein product is CASSPLSGGGRPYEQYF. Full variable domain (rest looked up from reference TRBV9 and TRBJ2-7): DSGVTQTPKHLITATGQRVTLRCSPRSGDLSVYWYQQSLDQGLQFLIQYYNGEERAKGNILERFSAQQFPDLHSELNLSSLELGDSALYFCASSPLSGGGRPYEQYFGPGTRLTVT.

V is TRBV7-2 and J is TRBJ1-2; TRBD1 matches 9 bases. Germline-derived CDR1 and CDR2 are SGHTA and FQGNSA. This CDR3 is 14 amino acids long. Germline trimming cut 4 bases from V and 4 bases from J; bases unmatched to any gene: 4. The CDR3 nucleotides are TGTGCCAGCAGCTCGGACAGGGGAGGCTATGGCTACACCTTC. Its translation: CASSSDRGGYGYTF.